The rows below give T cell receptor beta chains drawn from one sample of a study of early T cells in non-severe SARS-CoV-2 infection. In TCRdb, the 5' RACE reads were re-called with MiXCR into one record per CDR3 protein. Here the sample spans over 55,000 distinct CDR3 sequences, roughly 7.7% being singletons. Sequenced input: whole blood. These receptor sequences come from an adult who was a healthcare worker with PCR-confirmed SARS-CoV-2 infection or an uninfected control (not recorded which). CDR3s include the opening cysteine and the closing phenylalanine or tryptophan. The D gene is left open where the match is weak. Rows give clone size only sometimes, using once, few, many, or a class for an expanded clone.

V	size	D	J	DNA	CDR3
TRBV10-3	few	.	TRBJ1-1	TGTGCCATCAGTGAGTCAGGGGGTAGCATCACTGAAGCTTTCTTT	CAISESGGSITEAFF
TRBV25-1	.	TRBD2	TRBJ2-1	TGTGCCAGCAGTGAAGTAGCGGGGTTTGTTGATGAGCAGTTCTTC	CASSEVAGFVDEQFF
TRBV6-5	.	.	TRBJ1-1	TGTGCCAGCAGCCTTAGTATCAACAGACCTAACACTGAAGCTTTCTTT	CASSLSINRPNTEAFF
TRBV29-1	.	TRBD1	TRBJ2-2	TGCAGCGTTGATTGGGGACAGGGACCCGGGGAGCTGTTTTTT	CSVDWGQGPGELFF
TRBV4-1	many	.	TRBJ1-1	TGCGCCAGCAGGGGGCCTACAATGAACACTGAAGCTTTCTTT	CASRGPTMNTEAFF
TRBV20-1	many	.	TRBJ2-7	TGCAGTGCTAGAGTACAGGGAACCCTCTACGAGCAGTACTTC	CSARVQGTLYEQYF
TRBV3-1	few	.	TRBJ1-5	TGTGCCAGCAGCCAAGATATAGGAAGCAATCAGCCCCAGCATTTT	CASSQDIGSNQPQHF
TRBV20-1	.	.	TRBJ2-4	TGCAGTGCTAGGAGGGGGGGGATAAACATTCAGTACTTC	CSARRGGINIQYF
TRBV7-2	few	TRBD1	TRBJ2-5	TGTGCCAGCAGCTTAAACAGGGGGAGGGAGACCCAGTACTTC	CASSLNRGRETQYF
TRBV19	.	.	TRBJ2-7	TGTGCCAGTAGCCGTAGAGGGGCTAGCTATTCCTACGAGCAGTACTTC	CASSRRGASYSYEQYF
TRBV28	few	.	TRBJ2-3	TGTGCCAGCAGTTTGGGTGGGAGAGGGAGTGGAGATACGCAGTATTTT	CASSLGGRGSGDTQYF
TRBV29-1	.	.	TRBJ2-7	TGCAGCGTTGGGGGCCAGTACGAGCAGTACTTC	CSVGGQYEQYF
TRBV2	.	.	TRBJ1-2	TGTGCCAGCTGGCGGGACACTGGCTACACCTTC	CASWRDTGYTF
TRBV20-1	.	TRBD1	TRBJ2-1	TGCAGTGCTCGGACAGGGGGCTGGGATGAGCAGTTCTTC	CSARTGGWDEQFF
TRBV19	few	.	TRBJ2-7	TGTGCCAGTAGTACTCATTCGGCCCACTACGAGCAGTACTTC	CASSTHSAHYEQYF
TRBV5-4	.	.	TRBJ2-7	TGTGCCAGCTCGAATCGCGGGCAGGGAGCCTACGAGCAGTACTTC	CASSNRGQGAYEQYF
TRBV5-6	.	.	TRBJ2-3	TGTGCCAGCAGCTTGATCAGGGACTCCACAGATACGCAGTATTTT	CASSLIRDSTDTQYF
TRBV6-5	few	TRBD2	TRBJ2-3	TGTGCCAGCAGTATTAGCGGGAGGGCCGGGGGCACAGATACGCAGTATTTT	CASSISGRAGGTDTQYF
TRBV29-1	few	.	TRBJ2-1	TGCAGCGTTGATGACGCCCTGAGCTCCTACAATGAGCAGTTCTTC	CSVDDALSSYNEQFF
TRBV24-1	many	.	TRBJ1-2	TGTGCCACCCGCTTCGGGGAAGGTGGCTACACCTTC	CATRFGEGGYTF
TRBV5-1	few	.	TRBJ2-5	TGCGCCAGCAGCTTCGTTTTGCAGGCGAAAGAGACCCAGTACTTC	CASSFVLQAKETQYF
TRBV28	many	.	TRBJ1-1	TGTGCCAGCAGTTCCTCCCAGGGAAACACTGAAGCTTTCTTT	CASSSSQGNTEAFF
TRBV2	few	TRBD1	TRBJ2-2	TGTGCCAGCAGTACCACAGGGGGCAAGGCCGGGGAGCTGTTTTTT	CASSTTGGKAGELFF
TRBV7-8	many	.	TRBJ1-2	TGTGCCAGCAGCCCTAGGGGGACGGGAGGTGATGGCTACACCTTC	CASSPRGTGGDGYTF
TRBV21-1	many	.	TRBJ2-7	TGTGCCAGCAGCTTCCGGGCCCCACAGGGACATCTCTCCTACGAGCAGTACTTC	CASSFRAPQGHLSYEQYF
TRBV7-8	many	.	TRBJ1-1	TGTGCCAGCAGCTTAACACTGAACACTGAAGCTTTCTTT	CASSLTLNTEAFF
TRBV5-1	.	TRBD2	TRBJ2-1	TGCGCCAGCAGCTTTCAGACTAGCGGGAGGAGGACCTACAATGAGCAGTTCTTC	CASSFQTSGRRTYNEQFF
TRBV12-3/TRBV12-4	few	.	TRBJ2-7	TGTGCCAGCAGTTCCCAGGGCTTTCGCTACGAGCAGTACTTC	CASSSQGFRYEQYF
TRBV5-1	.	TRBD2	TRBJ2-1	TGCGCCAGCAGCTCCTTAGCGGGCAATGAGCAGTTCTTC	CASSSLAGNEQFF
TRBV18	.	.	TRBJ1-1	TGTGCCAGCTCACCTACTCGGGGATGGCAAACTGAAGCTTTCTTT	CASSPTRGWQTEAFF
TRBV12-3/TRBV12-4	few	.	TRBJ2-1	TGTGCCAGCATCCCCGGGGTAGCCGATGAGCAGTTCTTC	CASIPGVADEQFF
TRBV6-1	few	TRBD1	TRBJ2-7	TGTGCCAGCAGTGAACCCGGGCAGGGGGCCTACGAGCAGTACTTC	CASSEPGQGAYEQYF
TRBV29-1	.	.	TRBJ1-2	TGCAGCGTTCAACAAACGGGCTACACCTTC	CSVQQTGYTF
TRBV28	few	.	TRBJ1-4	TGTGCCAGCAGCCCGGAACTTAATGAAAAACTGTTTTTT	CASSPELNEKLFF
TRBV7-4	.	TRBD2	TRBJ2-5	TGTGCCCGCCCGGGACTAGCGGGAACCGTAGCAGAGACCCAGTACTTC	CARPGLAGTVAETQYF
TRBV24-1	many	TRBD1	TRBJ2-2	TGTGCCACCAGTGCCCCGGGACAGGGATACACCGGGGAGCTGTTTTTT	CATSAPGQGYTGELFF
TRBV3-1	many	TRBD2	TRBJ2-7	TGTGCCAGCAGCCCAACCCAACTAGCGGGAGCATCCGAGCAGTACTTC	CASSPTQLAGASEQYF
TRBV5-1	.	.	TRBJ1-1	TGCGCCAGCAGCTATGGGGCGGGCACTGAAGCTTTCTTT	CASSYGAGTEAFF
TRBV2	.	TRBD2	TRBJ2-7	TGTGCCAGCACCACAGCGGGAGGGCCGGGGGAGCAGTACTTC	CASTTAGGPGEQYF
TRBV2	few	TRBD2	TRBJ2-3	TGTGCCAGCAGGGCCGGGACTAGCGCCGATACGCAGTATTTT	CASRAGTSADTQYF
TRBV28	many	TRBD2	TRBJ2-7	TGTGCCAGCAGTTCCCGGGGGCTAGCGGGAGCAATTACCTACGAGCAGTACTTC	CASSSRGLAGAITYEQYF
TRBV7-2	many	.	TRBJ2-3	TGTGCCAGCAGCTTAGGTGGAGGGGGAGGGTTGAGCACAGATACGCAGTATTTT	CASSLGGGGGLSTDTQYF
TRBV30	many	.	TRBJ2-2	TGTGCCTGGAGCCTAGCAACCGGGGAGCTGTTTTTT	CAWSLATGELFF
TRBV10-3	.	.	TRBJ2-3	TGTGCCATCCTTAGAGCAGATACGCAGTATTTT	CAILRADTQYF
TRBV27	many	TRBD1	TRBJ2-7	TGTGCCAGCACTCCAGGGGAACCGGGACAGACATCCTACGAGCAGTACTTC	CASTPGEPGQTSYEQYF